This passage covers 8 T cell receptor beta chains from one sample sequenced in a study of PD-L1 blockade in urothelial cancer. Noted time point: peripheral blood 6 weeks after treatment start. Profiling relied on immunoSEQ multiplex PCR, and the TCRdb table lists in-frame clones only, not all of them. Here the sample spans about 44,000 clones, roughly nine tenths being singletons. The sequences come from PBMCs, collected around atezolizumab (anti-PD-L1) treatment. The receptors were gathered from a man between 65 and 79 years old with urothelial cancer.

The chain uses TRBV28 and TRBJ2-7; 8 positions match TRBD1. The germline V gene has CDR1 MDHEN and CDR2 SYDVKM. V shed 4 bases and J 2 bases; nucleotides not matched to a gene: 10. This CDR3 is 16 amino acids long. Here the CDR3 DNA reads TGTGCCAGCAGTTCCCTCGGACAGGGAATTCCCTACGAGCAGTACTTC. Its translation is CASSSLGQGIPYEQYF.

V and J are TRBV2 and TRBJ1-4; 7 bases line up with TRBD1. This CDR3 has 14 residues. Germline V gene sequence: CDR1 SNHLY, CDR2 FYNNEI. The V and J ends lost 7 bases and 4 bases, in that order; junction bases with no gene match: 6. The CDR3 DNA sequence: TGTGCCAGCACCCTCAGACAGGGTAATGAAAAACTGTTTTTT. This codes for CASTLRQGNEKLFF.

This sequence joins TRBV5-1 and TRBJ2-5, with D uncertain. Trimming stripped 3 bases from V and 4 bases from J, with 13 bases between. This CDR3 is built from 14 residues. CDR1 and CDR2 (germline): SGHRS, YFSETQ. CDR3 protein: CASSWAGTRETQYF. The CDR3 DNA is TGCGCCAGCAGCTGGGCTGGTACAAGAGAGACCCAGTACTTC.

The chain employs TRBV5-1 and TRBJ1-1; 11 nucleotides agree with TRBD1. The CDR3 has 15 residues. V shed 3 bases and J 11 bases; nucleotides not matched to a gene: 12. The germline CDR1 and CDR2 sequences are SGHRS and YFSETQ. The CDR3: CASSSGQGAFPSAFF. CDR3 coding DNA: TGCGCCAGCAGCTCCGGACAGGGGGCGTTTCCATCCGCTTTCTTT.

J is TRBJ2-5 and V is TRBV7-7, with TRBD2 as a possible D gene (5 bases). The V gene's germline CDR1 is SSHAT and CDR2 FNYEAQ (reference sequence). Trimming cost V 5 bases and J 4 bases, with 11 bases left between them. The CDR3 runs to 13 residues. CDR3 region: CASSRSVPETQYF. The CDR3 DNA reads TGTGCCAGCAGCCGTAGCGTGCCAGAGACCCAGTACTTC.

The gene calls are TRBV5-4 and TRBJ1-1, with a possible D match to TRBD1 (6 bases). Trimming stripped 0 bases from V and 7 bases from J, with 16 bases between. Germline V gives CDR1 SGHNT, CDR2 YYREEE (reference sequence). The CDR3 runs to 15 residues. The CDR3 here is CASSLGRGGRNEAFF. The CDR3 DNA reads TGTGCCAGCAGCTTGGGTCGCGGGGGCAGGAATGAAGCTTTCTTT.

The gene calls are TRBV5-1 and TRBJ2-2; 9 positions match TRBD1. The CDR3 has 15 residues. Germline assignment: CDR1 SGHRS and CDR2 YFSETQ. Germline trimming cut 4 bases from V and 6 bases from J; bases unmatched to any gene: 7. The CDR3 nucleotides read TGCGCCAGCAGCCCGCGGGACAGGGCGGCCGGGGAGCTGTTTTTT. Protein: CASSPRDRAAGELFF. Drawing the rest from reference TRBV5-1 and TRBJ2-2, the complete variable domain is KAGVTQTPRYLIKTRGQQVTLSCSPISGHRSVSWYQQTPGQGLQFLFEYFSETQRNKGNFPGRFSGRQFSNSRSEMNVSTLELGDSALYLCASSPRDRAAGELFFGEGSRLTVL.

The V gene is TRBV10-2, the J gene TRBJ2-5, with 8 bases matching TRBD1. Germline V gene sequence: CDR1 WSHSY, CDR2 SAAADI. The CDR3 spans 14 residues. V was clipped by 8 bases and J by 0 bases; unmatched bases: 5. This chain's CDR3 is CASRRTGNQETQYF. In DNA, the CDR3 is TGCGCCAGCCGTAGGACAGGGAACCAAGAGACCCAGTACTTC.